This TCR beta chain was identified during a study of post-analysis software for immune sequencing data (dated by TCRdb to the mid-2010s). About the investigation overall: Disease courses on record covered relapsing-remitting, secondary progressive and progressive-relapsing multiple sclerosis, though some patients had no subtype annotation. The multiple sclerosis patient repertoires were compared with more than 9 previously published healthy control repertoires from donors aged roughly 6 to 25 years. A subset of samples was prepared in parallel using single-end sample barcoding, then pooled and co-amplified after Illumina adapter ligation. What the study reported, not specific to this receptor: When samples were clustered directly using the F measure, samples prepared in the same batch co-clustered strongly, which prompted a batch-effect correction. The multiple sclerosis patient group was slightly younger than the control group. Four or five TRBV segments, including TRBV5-6, TRBV5-1 and TRBV20-1, were significantly more frequent in patients than controls. Significantly lower normalized Chao1 diversity was found in multiple sclerosis patients than in controls, suggesting substantial peripheral T-cell clonal expansion.

TCR beta repertoires were profiled from peripheral blood of roughly 13 young patients with multiple sclerosis to demonstrate the VDJtools post-analysis software. The multiple sclerosis patients were children and adolescents between roughly 6 and 17 years of age. CDR1 and CDR2 were assigned from the germline V gene as SGHTA and FQGNSA. The CDR3, cysteine through phenylalanine, is 18 amino acids long. The entry retains the CDR3 DNA only, 54 bases that are in frame from base 1. A distance of 24 bases separates the germline ends of V and J, which lose 5 bases and 4 bases respectively. This clonotype was seen more than once but under ten times. Its antigen remains unidentified. Base qualities were left out, and no much larger clone turns up one base away. Libraries were built with PCR. The sequencing machine was an Illumina HiSeq 2500. Unique molecular identifiers were incorporated into TCR beta cDNA libraries to reduce PCR and sequencing biases. Every 1 to 10 million input T cells yielded approximately 500,000 cDNA molecules, meaning each molecule approximated one T cell. The patient libraries were prepared and sequenced using the same protocol as the earlier healthy control dataset. Within a given batch, samples were prepared together, multiplexed and sequenced on the same HiSeq lane. In the authors' own workflow: MIGEC was used to process the raw barcoded reads, and molecular identifier groups with only a single read were discarded before consensus assembly and CDR3 extraction. VDJtools was used for post-analysis of the clonotype tables, and diversity was normalized by down-sampling every dataset to the size of the smallest sample. Repertoire overlap clustering matched CDR3 amino acid but not nucleotide sequences to correct batch-related cross-sample contamination. Through fastp at Q25 and MiXCR, TCRdb rebuilt clones from the public reads, retaining in-frame beta chains. Entries that share a CDR3 protein sequence are merged under the most common genes and DNA. These V and J calls are TCRdb output, not the study's own analysis. The sample includes roughly 800,000 distinct CDR3 sequences, with 53% observed a single time. Approximately 4.5% of the sample rests with the top ten.

The sequence is built from TRBV7-2 and TRBJ1-5; TRBD1 is a possible D gene, resting on 6 matching bases. This clonotype was obtained from a girl aged 5-17 years with multiple sclerosis. Sequencing input: blood. The sequence in DNA is TGTGCCAGCAGCCCTTGGGGGGCGGGGTATCTCCTGAATCAGCCCCAGCATTTT. This encodes CASSPWGAGYLLNQPQHF.